These 9 T cell receptor beta chains came from one sample sequenced in a study of T cell repertoires in cytomegalovirus infection. TCRdb reprocessed the reads with MiXCR, giving one entry per CDR3 protein. Of about 740,000 distinct CDR3 sequences in the sample, about 40% are singletons; the top ten hold 2.5% to 3%. Sequencing was carried out using PBMCs. The receptors here all came from a human donor in good health (CMV status not recorded). Some clones in this sample may be carry-over from other donors' samples.

This clonotype was picked up a small number of times. At one end the junction does not follow the germline gene, possibly because of a read error. This chain joins TRBV19 and TRBJ1-1, with D hard to call. The CDR3 is made up of 13 amino acids. Germline-derived CDR1 and CDR2 are LNHDA and SQIVND (reference sequence). This CDR3 is CASSISLSTEAFF. The CDR3 nucleotides read TGTGCCAGTAGTATCTCGCTTAGCACTGAAGCGTTCTTT.

The CDR3 is CASSVYGGSSDTQYF. In DNA form, the CDR3 reads TGTGCCAGCAGTGTATACGGCGGGAGCTCAGATACGCAGTATTTT. This chain joins TRBV2 and TRBJ2-3; 7 bases match TRBD2. The junction had 8 bases not matched to a gene; V was cut back by 4 bases and J by 4 bases. CDR1 SNHLY and CDR2 FYNNEI come from the germline V gene. This CDR3 is built from 15 residues.

This clonotype was seen more than once but under ten times. V and J are TRBV6-5 and TRBJ2-7; TRBD1 agrees at 9 bases. CDR1 MNHEY and CDR2 SVGAGI come from the germline V gene. The length of the CDR3 is 13 residues. Trimming cost V 5 bases and J 7 bases; bases outside gene matches: 6. CDR3 region: CASSADRGGEQYF. The CDR3, as DNA: TGTGCCAGCAGTGCCGACAGGGGGGGGGAGCAGTACTTC.

This clonotype came up many times. CDR3 sequence (DNA): TGTGCCAGTAGTACCTCCGGGTTAAGGGCGGACGAGCAGTACTTC. Its translation: CASSTSGLRADEQYF. The chain recombines TRBV19 with TRBJ2-7; D gene unclear. Germline CDR1 and CDR2: LNHDA and SQIVND (reference sequence). CDR3 length: 15 amino acids. V was trimmed by 4 bases and J by 5 bases, leaving 18 bases between them.

The sample holds a few counts of this clonotype. The chain joins TRBV19 to TRBJ2-1; perhaps TRBD1 as D (5 bases). The germline gives CDR1 LNHDA, CDR2 SQIVND (reference sequence). The ends were cut back, 2 bases at V and 2 bases at J, with 10 bases in the middle. This CDR3 spans 15 amino acids. CDR3 in DNA: TGTGCCAGTAGTATATGGCAGGGCCCCTACAATGAGCAGTTCTTC. Translating gives CASSIWQGPYNEQFF.

V is TRBV20-1 and J is TRBJ2-5; D uncertain. Germline lookup yields CDR1 DFQATT and CDR2 SNEGSKA (reference sequence). V was cut by 5 bases and J by 5 bases, with 15 bases left in between. There are 13 residues in the CDR3. The CDR3, as DNA: TGCAGTGCTCAGCAGCCAGCCGGGGAGACCCAGTACTTC. It yields the protein CSAQQPAGETQYF.

The gene calls are TRBV7-2 and TRBJ1-5; D possibly corresponds to TRBD1 (6 bases). The CDR3 is 16 residues long. Germline values: CDR1 SGHTA, CDR2 FQGNSA. V was pared by 4 bases and J by 5 bases, with 18 bases between. The CDR3 loop is CASSSHCQGIHQPQHF. The CDR3 bases are TGTGCCAGCAGCTCTCACTGTCAGGGGATTCATCAGCCCCAGCATTTT.

The sample holds a few counts of this clonotype. J is TRBJ2-7 and V is TRBV6-6, with 8 bases matching TRBD1. The CDR3 runs to 13 residues. V lost 8 bases, J lost 5 bases, and 8 bases stayed unmatched. Germline CDR1 is MNHNY and CDR2 is SVGAGI (reference sequence). The CDR3 sequence: CASRTGTRNEQYF. CDR3 in DNA: TGTGCCAGCCGGACAGGGACGCGAAACGAGCAGTACTTC.

This clonotype has only a few counts. V and J are TRBV7-2 and TRBJ2-1; D unresolved. Trimming shortened V by 1 base and J by 4 bases, and 5 bases separated the two germline ends. The CDR3 is 13 residues long. Per the germline V gene, CDR1 is SGHTA and CDR2 is FQGNSA. CDR3 sequence reads: CASSLGKYNEQFF. Here the CDR3 DNA reads TGTGCCAGCAGCTTAGGGAAGTACAATGAGCAGTTCTTC.